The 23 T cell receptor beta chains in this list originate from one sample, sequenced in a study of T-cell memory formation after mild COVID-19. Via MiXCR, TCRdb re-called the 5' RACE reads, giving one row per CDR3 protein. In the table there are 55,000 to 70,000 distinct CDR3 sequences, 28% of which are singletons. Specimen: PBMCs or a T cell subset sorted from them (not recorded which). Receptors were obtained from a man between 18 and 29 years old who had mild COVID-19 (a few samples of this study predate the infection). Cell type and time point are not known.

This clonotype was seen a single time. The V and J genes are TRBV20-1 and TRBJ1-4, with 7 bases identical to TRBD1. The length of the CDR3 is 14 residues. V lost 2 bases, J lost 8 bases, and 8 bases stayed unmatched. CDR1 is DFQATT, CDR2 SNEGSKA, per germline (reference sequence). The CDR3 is CSARRVAGGEKLFF. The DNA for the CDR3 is TGCAGTGCTAGAAGGGTTGCAGGGGGGGAAAAACTGTTTTTT.

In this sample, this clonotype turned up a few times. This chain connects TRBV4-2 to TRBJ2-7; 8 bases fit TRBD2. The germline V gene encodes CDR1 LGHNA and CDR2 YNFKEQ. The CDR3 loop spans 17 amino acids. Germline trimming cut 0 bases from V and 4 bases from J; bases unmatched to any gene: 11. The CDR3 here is CASSQEPILAGSYEQYF. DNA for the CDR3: TGTGCCAGCAGCCAAGAACCCATCCTAGCGGGTTCGTACGAGCAGTACTTC.

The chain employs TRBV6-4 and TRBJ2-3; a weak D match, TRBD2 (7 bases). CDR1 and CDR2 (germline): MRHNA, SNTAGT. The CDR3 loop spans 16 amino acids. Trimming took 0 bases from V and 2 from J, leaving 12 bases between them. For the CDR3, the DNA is TGTGCCAGCAGTGACTCCGCGGGGGCCCCCACAGATACGCAGTATTTT. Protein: CASSDSAGAPTDTQYF.

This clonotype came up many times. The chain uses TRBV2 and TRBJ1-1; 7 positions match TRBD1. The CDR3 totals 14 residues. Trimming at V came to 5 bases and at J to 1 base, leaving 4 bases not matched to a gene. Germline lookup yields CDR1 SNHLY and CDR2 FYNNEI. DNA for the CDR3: TGTGCCAGCAGTACCGGGACAGCGAACACTGAAGCTTTCTTT. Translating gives CASSTGTANTEAFF.

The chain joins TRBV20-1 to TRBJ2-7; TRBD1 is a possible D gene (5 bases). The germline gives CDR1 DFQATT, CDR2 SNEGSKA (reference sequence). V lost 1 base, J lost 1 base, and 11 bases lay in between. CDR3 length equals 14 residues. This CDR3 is CSARGQTLSYEQYF. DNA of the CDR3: TGCAGTGCTAGAGGACAGACATTATCCTACGAGCAGTACTTC.

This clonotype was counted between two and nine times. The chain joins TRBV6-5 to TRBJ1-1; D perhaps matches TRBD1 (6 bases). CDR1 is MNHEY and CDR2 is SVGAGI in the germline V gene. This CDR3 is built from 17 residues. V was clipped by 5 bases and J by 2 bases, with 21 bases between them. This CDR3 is CASSPVTFVDSNTEAFF. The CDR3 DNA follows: TGTGCCAGCAGTCCCGTTACGTTTGTGGACAGCAACACTGAAGCTTTCTTT.

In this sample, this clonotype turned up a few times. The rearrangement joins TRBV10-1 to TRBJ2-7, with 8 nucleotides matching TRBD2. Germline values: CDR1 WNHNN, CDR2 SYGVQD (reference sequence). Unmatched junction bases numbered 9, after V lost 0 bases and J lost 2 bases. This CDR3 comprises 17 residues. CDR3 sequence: CASSESTRGGLAYEQYF. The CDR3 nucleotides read TGCGCCAGCAGTGAGTCGACTCGCGGGGGGTTAGCCTACGAGCAGTACTTC.

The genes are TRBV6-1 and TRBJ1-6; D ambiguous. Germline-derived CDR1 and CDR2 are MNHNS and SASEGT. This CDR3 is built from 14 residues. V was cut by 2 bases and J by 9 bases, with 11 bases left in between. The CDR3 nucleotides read TGTGCCAGCAGTGAAAGTGGGTGGGGTTCACCCCTCCACTTT. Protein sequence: CASSESGWGSPLHF.

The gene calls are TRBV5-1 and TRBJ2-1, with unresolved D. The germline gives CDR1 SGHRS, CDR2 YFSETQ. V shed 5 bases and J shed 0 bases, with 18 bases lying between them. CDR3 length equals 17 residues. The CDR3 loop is CASRPNQYPSSYNEQFF. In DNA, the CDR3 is TGCGCCAGCAGGCCAAACCAGTACCCTAGCTCCTACAATGAGCAGTTCTTC.

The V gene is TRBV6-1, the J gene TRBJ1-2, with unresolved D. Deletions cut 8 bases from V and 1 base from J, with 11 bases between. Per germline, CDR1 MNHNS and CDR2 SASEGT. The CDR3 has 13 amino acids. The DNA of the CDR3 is TGTGCCAGCCAAGGACCCCATAACTATGGCTACACCTTC. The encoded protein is CASQGPHNYGYTF.

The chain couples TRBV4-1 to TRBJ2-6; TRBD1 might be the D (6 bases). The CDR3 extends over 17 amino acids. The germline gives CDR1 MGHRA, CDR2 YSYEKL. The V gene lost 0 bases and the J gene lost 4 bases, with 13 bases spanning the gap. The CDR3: CASSQDSDSSGANVLTF. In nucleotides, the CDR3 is TGCGCCAGCAGCCAAGATTCGGACAGTTCGGGGGCCAACGTCCTGACTTTC.

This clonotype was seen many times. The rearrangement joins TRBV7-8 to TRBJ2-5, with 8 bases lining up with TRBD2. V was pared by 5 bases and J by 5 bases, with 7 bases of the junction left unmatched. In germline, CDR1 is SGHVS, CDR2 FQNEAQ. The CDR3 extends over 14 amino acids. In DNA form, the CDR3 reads TGTGCCAGCAGCCCCCGCAGCGGGGGTGAGACCCAGTACTTC. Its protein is CASSPRSGGETQYF.

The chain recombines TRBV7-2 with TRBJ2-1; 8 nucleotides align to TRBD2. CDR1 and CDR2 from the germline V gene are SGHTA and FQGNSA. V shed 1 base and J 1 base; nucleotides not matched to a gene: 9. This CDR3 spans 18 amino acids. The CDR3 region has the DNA TGTGCCAGCAGCTTAGTGAGGTCTGGCGGGGGGTCCTACAATGAGCAGTTCTTC. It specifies CASSLVRSGGGSYNEQFF.

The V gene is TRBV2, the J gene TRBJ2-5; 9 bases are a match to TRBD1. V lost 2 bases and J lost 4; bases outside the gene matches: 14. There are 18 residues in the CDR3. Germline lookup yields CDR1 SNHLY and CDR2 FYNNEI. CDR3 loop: CASSELLGATGGPETQYF. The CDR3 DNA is TGTGCCAGCAGTGAATTATTAGGGGCGACAGGGGGGCCAGAGACCCAGTACTTC. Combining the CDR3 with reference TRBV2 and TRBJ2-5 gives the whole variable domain EPEVTQTPSHQVTQMGQEVILRCVPISNHLYFYWYRQILGQKVEFLVSFYNNEISEKSEIFDDQFSVERPDGSNFTLKIRSTKLEDSAMYFCASSELLGATGGPETQYFGPGTRLLVL.

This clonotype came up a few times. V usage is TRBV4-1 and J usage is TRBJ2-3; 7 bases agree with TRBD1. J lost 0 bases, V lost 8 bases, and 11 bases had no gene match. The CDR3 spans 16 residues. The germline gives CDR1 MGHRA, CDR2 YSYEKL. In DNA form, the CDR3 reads TGCGCCAGCGCAGGACAGGAGATCTCTAGCACAGATACGCAGTATTTT. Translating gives CASAGQEISSTDTQYF.

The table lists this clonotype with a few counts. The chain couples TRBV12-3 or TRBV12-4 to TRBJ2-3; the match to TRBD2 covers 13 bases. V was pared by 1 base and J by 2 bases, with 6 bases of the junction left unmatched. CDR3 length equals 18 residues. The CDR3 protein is CASSLEIGTSGDTDTQYF. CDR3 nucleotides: TGTGCCAGCAGTTTAGAGATCGGGACTAGCGGGGACACAGATACGCAGTATTTT.

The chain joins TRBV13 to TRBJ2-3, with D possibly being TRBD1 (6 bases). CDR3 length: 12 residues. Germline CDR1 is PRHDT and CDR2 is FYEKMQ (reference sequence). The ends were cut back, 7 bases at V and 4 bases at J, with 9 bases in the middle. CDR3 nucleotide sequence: TGTGCCAGCAAACAGGGCGCAGATACGCAGTATTTT. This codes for CASKQGADTQYF. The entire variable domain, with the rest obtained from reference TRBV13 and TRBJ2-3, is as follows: AAGVIQSPRHLIKEKRETATLKCYPIPRHDTVYWYQQGPGQDPQFLISFYEKMQSDKGSIPDRFSAQQFSDYHSELNMSSLELGDSALYFCASKQGADTQYFGPGTRLTVL.

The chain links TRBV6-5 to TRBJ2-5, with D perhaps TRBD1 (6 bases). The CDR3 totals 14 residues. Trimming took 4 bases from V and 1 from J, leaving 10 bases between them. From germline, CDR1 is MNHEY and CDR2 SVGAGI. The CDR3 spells CASSWTVSQETQYF. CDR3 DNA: TGTGCCAGCAGTTGGACAGTCAGCCAAGAGACCCAGTACTTC.

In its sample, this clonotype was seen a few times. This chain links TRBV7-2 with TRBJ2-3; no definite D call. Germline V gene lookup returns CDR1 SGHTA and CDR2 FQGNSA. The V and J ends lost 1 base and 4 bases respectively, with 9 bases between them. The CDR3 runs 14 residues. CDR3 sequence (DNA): TGTGCCAGCAGCTTAGTGATGTCGGCAGATACGCAGTATTTT. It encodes CASSLVMSADTQYF.

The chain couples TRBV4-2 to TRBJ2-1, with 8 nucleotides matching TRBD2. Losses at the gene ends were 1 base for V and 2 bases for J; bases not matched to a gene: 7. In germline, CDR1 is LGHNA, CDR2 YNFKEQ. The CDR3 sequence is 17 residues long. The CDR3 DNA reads TGTGCCAGCAGCCAAGGGTACGGGGGGGGAACCTACAATGAGCAGTTCTTC. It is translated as CASSQGYGGGTYNEQFF.

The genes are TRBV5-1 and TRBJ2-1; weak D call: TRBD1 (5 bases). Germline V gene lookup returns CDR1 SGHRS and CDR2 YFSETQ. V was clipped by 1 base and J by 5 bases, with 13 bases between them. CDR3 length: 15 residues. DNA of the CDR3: TGCGCCAGCAGCTTGAGGCAGGGTGTAAACAATGAGCAGTTCTTC. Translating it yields CASSLRQGVNNEQFF.

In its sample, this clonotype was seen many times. The chain's CDR3 is CASSPGQGVGEQYV. As DNA, the CDR3 is TGTGCCAGCAGTCCGGGACAGGGAGTGGGAGAGCAGTACGTC. This chain connects TRBV6-5 to TRBJ2-7, with 9 nucleotides matching TRBD1. Unmatched junction bases numbered 9, after V lost 5 bases and J lost 7 bases. The CDR3 spans 14 residues. The germline V gene has CDR1 MNHEY and CDR2 SVGAGI.

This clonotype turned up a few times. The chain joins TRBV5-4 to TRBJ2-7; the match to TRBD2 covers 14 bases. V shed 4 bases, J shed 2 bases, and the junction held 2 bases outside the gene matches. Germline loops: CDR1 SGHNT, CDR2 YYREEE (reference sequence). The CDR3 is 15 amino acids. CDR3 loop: CASSQTSGGAYEQYF. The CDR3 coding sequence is TGTGCCAGCAGCCAGACTAGCGGGGGGGCCTACGAGCAGTACTTC.